Listed below are T cell receptor beta chains from one sample, sequenced in a study of identical twins. One entry per CDR3 protein, called by TCRdb with MiXCR from the 5' RACE reads. Of 240,000 or so distinct CDR3 sequences in the sample, roughly a tenth are singletons; the top ten hold about a tenth. The sample comprised memory T cells sorted from blood. These receptors all stem from a man between 50 and 59 years old in good health. CDR3s include the opening cysteine and the closing phenylalanine or tryptophan. D genes are given only for firm matches. Expanded clones get a size class; other rows say once, few or many, or leave the size out.

V gene	clone size	D gene	CDR3 length	J gene	CDR3 protein	CDR3 DNA
TRBV12-3/TRBV12-4	many	.	14	TRBJ1-5	CATRRGEGNQPQHF	TGTGCCACACGTAGGGGGGAAGGCAATCAGCCCCAGCATTTT
TRBV20-1	.	TRBD2	14	TRBJ2-7	CSARAPGGPYEQYF	TGCAGTGCTAGAGCCCCGGGAGGGCCTTACGAGCAGTACTTC
TRBV28	.	.	17	TRBJ2-3	CASLRRASFIGTDTQYF	TGTGCCAGCTTGAGGAGGGCCAGTTTCATCGGCACAGATACGCAGTATTTT
TRBV5-1	many	TRBD1	13	TRBJ1-1	CASRTGMNTEAFF	TGCGCCAGCAGGACAGGGATGAACACTGAAGCTTTCTTT
TRBV20-1	few	.	12	TRBJ1-2	CSAESRNYGYTF	TGCAGTGCTGAGTCCAGAAACTATGGCTACACCTTC
TRBV3-1	many	TRBD1	13	TRBJ2-7	CASRETGSGEQYF	TGTGCCAGCAGGGAGACAGGGTCTGGCGAGCAGTACTTC
TRBV5-5	.	.	16	TRBJ2-3	CASSLTDPFPTDTQYF	TGTGCCAGCAGCCTCACCGACCCATTTCCCACAGATACGCAGTATTTT
TRBV10-3	many	.	13	TRBJ2-1	CAIKSRSYNEQFF	TGTGCCATCAAGAGCAGGTCCTACAATGAGCAGTTCTTC
TRBV5-5	many	.	16	TRBJ1-6	CASSLGGAWTHSPLHF	TGTGCCAGCAGCTTGGGGGGAGCCTGGACGCATTCACCCCTCCACTTT
TRBV2	.	TRBD1	14	TRBJ1-2	CASSVSGTGAGYTF	TGTGCCAGCAGCGTGTCCGGGACAGGGGCGGGCTACACCTTC
TRBV5-1	many	.	15	TRBJ2-5	CASSLPRQGGETQYF	TGCGCCAGCAGCTTACCGCGGCAGGGAGGAGAGACCCAGTACTTC
TRBV9	few	.	13	TRBJ1-1	CASSVLIDTEAFF	TGTGCCAGCAGCGTATTAATCGACACTGAAGCTTTCTTT
TRBV12-3/TRBV12-4	.	.	13	TRBJ1-1	CASSLSVGNRAFF	TGTGCCAGCAGTTTATCGGTGGGCAATCGAGCTTTCTTT
TRBV7-9	many	.	15	TRBJ1-1	CASSLGKGGSPEAFF	TGTGCCAGCAGCTTAGGAAAGGGCGGCTCGCCTGAAGCTTTCTTT
TRBV18	.	.	16	TRBJ2-3	CASSPPAASSTDTQYF	TGTGCCAGCTCACCACCGGCAGCCTCTAGCACAGATACGCAGTATTTT
TRBV6-1	many	.	14	TRBJ1-1	CASSKQDLNTEAFF	TGTGCCAGCAGTAAACAAGATCTGAACACTGAAGCTTTCTTT
TRBV5-6	.	.	13	TRBJ2-5	CASSRGNGETQYF	TGTGCCAGCAGCCGGGGCAATGGGGAGACCCAGTACTTC
TRBV7-9	.	TRBD2	15	TRBJ2-3	CASSFSGLVRDTQYF	TGTGCCAGCAGCTTCTCGGGACTAGTAAGAGATACGCAGTATTTT
TRBV6-1	few	TRBD1	13	TRBJ2-5	CASRSPGGETQYF	TGTGCCAGCAGATCCCCAGGGGGAGAGACCCAGTACTTC
TRBV6-1	.	.	14	TRBJ2-2	CASSRRGSGGELFF	TGTGCCAGCAGCCGGAGGGGGTCTGGCGGGGAGCTGTTTTTT
TRBV7-9	few	.	12	TRBJ2-7	CASRWGDGEQYF	TGTGCCAGCAGGTGGGGGGATGGCGAGCAGTACTTC
TRBV28	many	.	15	TRBJ2-7	CASSLVKRLYYEQYF	TGTGCCAGCAGTTTAGTGAAGCGGTTATACTACGAGCAGTACTTC
TRBV3-1	few	.	15	TRBJ2-3	CASSRWDSLTDTQYF	TGTGCCAGCAGCCGCTGGGACTCACTCACAGATACGCAGTATTTT
TRBV7-2	many	TRBD2	16	TRBJ2-1	CASSLAGSGGYNEQFF	TGTGCCAGCAGCTTAGCCGGTAGCGGGGGATACAATGAGCAGTTCTTC
TRBV6-1	many	.	14	TRBJ1-3	CASVEASSGNTIYF	TGTGCCAGCGTGGAAGCGAGCTCTGGAAACACCATATATTTT
TRBV20-1	.	TRBD1	21	TRBJ2-1	CSARDSSEGQGKYQVYNEQFF	TGCAGTGCTAGAGATTCATCAGAAGGACAGGGCAAGTATCAAGTCTACAATGAGCAGTTCTTC
TRBV12-3/TRBV12-4	many	.	11	TRBJ1-6	CASSPGFSLHF	TGTGCCAGCAGCCCCGGATTCTCCCTCCACTTT
TRBV5-6	many	.	15	TRBJ2-1	CASGELGASSNEQFF	TGTGCCAGCGGCGAATTAGGGGCCTCGTCCAATGAGCAGTTCTTC
TRBV10-3	few	TRBD1	14	TRBJ2-2	CATKNRGQGGELFF	TGTGCCACCAAAAACAGGGGGCAGGGCGGGGAGCTGTTTTTT
TRBV7-8	.	TRBD2	13	TRBJ2-5	CASRLAGQETQYF	TGTGCCAGCAGGTTAGCGGGCCAAGAGACCCAGTACTTC